The next 28 T cell receptor beta chains were all read from a single sample in a study of response to subunit inactivated influenza vaccine. TCRdb redid the calling of the RT-PCR reads with MiXCR, one entry per CDR3 protein. The table lists 600,000 to 700,000 distinct CDR3 sequences, 12% to 15% of them singletons. Sequences were derived from PBMCs from blood, sampled roughly 15 days before vaccination. The receptors here all came from a man in his forties or fifties who received an inactivated influenza vaccine.

V usage is TRBV4-3 and J usage is TRBJ2-2, with D maybe TRBD2 (5 bases). The CDR3 length is 15 residues. V lost 0 bases, J lost 9 bases, and 14 bases lay in between. CDR1 LGHNA and CDR2 YSLEER come from the germline V gene. The CDR3 region is CASSQEVVGGRELFF. CDR3 nucleotides: TGCGCCAGCAGCCAAGAAGTCGTCGGAGGAAGGGAGCTGTTTTTT.

V is TRBV20-1 and J is TRBJ2-3, with D tentatively TRBD1 (7 bases). V dropped 4 bases and J dropped 4 bases, with 15 bases sitting between them. CDR3 length equals 14 residues. CDR1 is DFQATT and CDR2 is SNEGSKA in the germline V gene (reference sequence). This CDR3 reads CSATNRGGADTQYF. CDR3 DNA: TGCAGTGCTACGAACAGGGGAGGTGCAGATACGCAGTATTTT.

This clonotype was seen many times. The V gene is TRBV12-3 or TRBV12-4, the J gene TRBJ2-7, with D maybe TRBD1 (5 bases). The CDR3 spans 14 residues. Trimming shortened V by 5 bases and J by 3 bases, and 14 bases separated the two germline ends. The CDR3 DNA reads as TGTGCCAGCAGTCCCGACAGATCCTACTACGAGCAGTACTTC. Translating gives CASSPDRSYYEQYF.

This clonotype was observed a few times. This sequence joins TRBV7-8 and TRBJ2-7; 7 positions match TRBD2. The CDR3 totals 18 residues. Losses at the gene ends were 5 bases for V and 0 bases for J; bases not matched to a gene: 16. CDR1 and CDR2 from the germline V gene are SGHVS and FQNEAQ. CDR3 region: CASSHHPGEGTSSYEQYF. DNA for the CDR3: TGTGCCAGCAGCCACCACCCCGGGGAGGGGACGAGCTCCTACGAGCAGTACTTC.

With regard to this clonotype: The conserved phenylalanine or tryptophan is not found at the CDR3 terminus, so this likely reflects a read error. No DNA is shown, since the ends of the CDR3 on it are uncertain; the CDR3 is the one TCRdb lists. The J gene is TRBJ2-5, the V gene TRBV21-1. TRBV21-1 corresponds to a pseudogene. The CDR3 has 13 amino acids, counting both end residues. Here the CDR3 reads CASSKGSQETQYS.

This clonotype has a handful of counts. At one of its ends the junction is not consistent with the germline gene, which may arise from a read error. The J gene is TRBJ1-3, the V gene TRBV7-7; D is uncertain. This CDR3 comprises 12 residues. Germline lookup yields CDR1 SSHAT and CDR2 FNYEAQ (reference sequence). CDR3 protein: CASSLLRNTIYF. In nucleotides, the CDR3 is TGTGCTAGCAGCTTACTACGAAACACCATATATTTT.

This chain connects TRBV29-1 to TRBJ2-3, with D perhaps matching TRBD1 or TRBD2 (5 bases each). This CDR3 contains 14 residues. Trimming left V 2 bases short and J 5 bases short, with 14 bases between. Germline values: CDR1 SQVTM, CDR2 ANQGSEA. The CDR3 bases are TGCAGCGTTGAAAAAGGGACCAGTGGAGATACGCAGTATTTT. Protein sequence: CSVEKGTSGDTQYF.

Only a few counts were recorded for this clonotype. This chain joins TRBV7-9 and TRBJ2-1; D is undetermined. The CDR3 contains 17 residues. The V and J ends lost 5 bases and 0 bases respectively, with 17 bases between them. Germline CDR1 reads SEHNR; CDR2 reads FQNEAQ (reference sequence). The DNA for the CDR3 is TGTGCCAGCAGCCCCACGAGGTTAATAAGCTCCTACAATGAGCAGTTCTTC. Protein sequence: CASSPTRLISSYNEQFF.

This clonotype occurred a few times. The V call is TRBV28, the J call TRBJ1-6; 9 nucleotides line up with TRBD1. The CDR3 contains 16 residues. Germline V gene lookup returns CDR1 MDHEN and CDR2 SYDVKM. Unmatched junction bases numbered 3, after V lost 2 bases and J lost 4 bases. CDR3 sequence (DNA): TGTGCCAGCAGTTTACTGGACAGGGGTTATAATTCACCCCTCCACTTT. Residues: CASSLLDRGYNSPLHF.

The rearrangement links TRBV6-1 to TRBJ2-7; D may be TRBD1 or TRBD2 (6 bases each). This CDR3 spans 13 amino acids. V lost 11 bases and J lost 2, with 16 bases in between. From germline, CDR1 is MNHNS and CDR2 SASEGT. The CDR3 is CAVRGPGTYEQYF. Here the CDR3 DNA reads TGTGCCGTACGGGGGCCAGGGACCTACGAGCAGTACTTC.

CDR3: CSVDPRQGPYNEQFF. The CDR3 nucleotides read TGCAGCGTTGACCCTAGACAGGGCCCCTACAATGAGCAGTTCTTC. V gene TRBV29-1 combines with J gene TRBJ2-1; 7 bases agree with TRBD1. The V segment lost 3 bases and the J segment 2 bases; nucleotides outside the gene matches: 7. The CDR3 is 15 amino acids. Germline-derived CDR1 and CDR2 are SQVTM and ANQGSEA.

This clonotype was recorded a few times. The genes are TRBV30 and TRBJ2-1; TRBD1 is a possible D gene (6 bases). CDR3 size: 13 residues. Germline V gives CDR1 GTSNPN, CDR2 SVGIG (reference sequence). V lost 3 bases to trimming and J lost 5 bases, with 11 bases between them. The CDR3 here is CAWRKQGNNEQFF. The CDR3, as DNA: TGTGCCTGGAGGAAACAGGGTAACAATGAGCAGTTCTTC.

This chain uses TRBV4-3 with TRBJ2-7; 7 bases align to TRBD1. Per germline, CDR1 LGHNA and CDR2 YSLEER. This CDR3 contains 16 residues. Trimming cost V 0 bases and J 3 bases; bases outside gene matches: 8. CDR3 amino acids: CASSQDPPPGGYEQYF. In DNA, the CDR3 is TGCGCCAGCAGCCAAGACCCCCCGCCAGGGGGCTACGAGCAGTACTTC.

This clonotype was seen more than once but under ten times. This rearrangement joins TRBV7-9 to TRBJ2-3; D remains unclear. Per germline, CDR1 SEHNR and CDR2 FQNEAQ (reference sequence). Trimming took off 5 bases at V and 2 bases at J, with 11 bases between the two ends. The CDR3 sequence is 14 residues long. CDR3: CASSPPETTDTQYF. Here the CDR3 DNA reads TGTGCCAGCAGCCCCCCGGAGACCACAGATACGCAGTATTTT.

This sequence joins TRBV12-3 or TRBV12-4 and TRBJ1-5; tentatively, D is TRBD1 (5 bases). The CDR3 is 12 amino acids. Trimming removed 5 bases from V and 4 bases from J, with 6 bases in between. The CDR3 nucleotides read TGTGCCAGCAGTAGACAGAATCAGCCCCAGCATTTT. Its protein is CASSRQNQPQHF.

This clonotype was picked up many times. J is TRBJ2-5 and V is TRBV6-2 or TRBV6-3; weak D call: TRBD2 (6 bases). The V end was cut by 0 bases, the J end by 7 bases, with 12 bases between. Germline CDR1 MNHEY, CDR2 SVGEGT. The length of the CDR3 is 14 residues. CDR3 sequence: CASSYSSGSGTQYF. CDR3 coding DNA: TGTGCCAGCAGTTACTCGAGCGGTAGCGGGACCCAGTACTTC.

The chain has TRBV12-3 or TRBV12-4 and TRBJ1-2, with 12 bases identical to TRBD1. This CDR3 contains 15 residues. The trim removed 6 bases at V and 7 bases at J, leaving 9 bases unmatched. The CDR3 bases are TGTGCCAGCAGGGGGGGACAGGGGGCGCGTTTTGGCTACACCTTC. Protein: CASRGGQGARFGYTF.

At least ten counts were recorded for this clonotype. The chain joins TRBV6-2 or TRBV6-3 to TRBJ1-2, with 7 bases identical to TRBD1. The J segment lost 1 base and the V segment lost 6 bases, leaving 17 bases of the junction unmatched. This CDR3 is 18 amino acids long. CDR1 and CDR2 (germline): MNHEY, SVGEGT. CDR3 loop: CASSPTVEGQLSNYGYTF. DNA for the CDR3: TGTGCCAGCAGCCCTACCGTAGAGGGACAGCTGAGTAACTATGGCTACACCTTC.

This clonotype was detected a few times. The chain uses TRBV3-1 and TRBJ1-1; a possible D gene is TRBD1 (5 bases). Trimming removed 3 bases from V and 4 bases from J, with 18 bases in between. This CDR3 spans 16 amino acids. Germline V gene sequence: CDR1 LGHDT, CDR2 YNNKEL (reference sequence). The CDR3 coding sequence is TGTGCCAGCAGCCAGACCGGGGCCCAGGGTGGCACTGAAGCTTTCTTT. This encodes CASSQTGAQGGTEAFF.

The chain recombines TRBV28 with TRBJ2-1; TRBD2 aligns across 12 bases. Per germline, CDR1 MDHEN and CDR2 SYDVKM. V lost 7 bases, J lost 7 bases, and 5 bases stayed unmatched. The CDR3 length is 14 residues. CDR3 region: CASMTSGSRNEQFF. In DNA form, the CDR3 reads TGTGCCAGCATGACTAGCGGGAGTCGGAATGAGCAGTTCTTC.

The chain couples TRBV20-1 to TRBJ1-5; 7 bases are a match to TRBD1. J lost 4 bases, V lost 2 bases, and 14 bases had no gene match. This CDR3 region has 17 residues. The V gene's germline CDR1 is DFQATT and CDR2 SNEGSKA (reference sequence). CDR3 DNA: TGCAGTGCTAGAAGTGAGGGACTAGTACAGGGGAATCAGCCCCAGCATTTT. As protein: CSARSEGLVQGNQPQHF.

This clonotype was recorded a few times. The chain employs TRBV4-1 and TRBJ2-7; D unresolved. The germline V and J ends were trimmed by 0 bases and 0 bases, with 15 bases remaining between them. Germline V gene sequence: CDR1 MGHRA, CDR2 YSYEKL. This CDR3 spans 17 amino acids. This CDR3 is CASSQDRAGLSSYEQYF. The CDR3 DNA follows: TGCGCCAGCAGCCAAGATCGGGCAGGCCTAAGCTCCTACGAGCAGTACTTC.

This sequence joins TRBV3-1 and TRBJ2-7; D tentatively reads TRBD1 or TRBD2 (6 bases each). CDR3 size: 15 residues. V lost 5 bases to trimming and J lost 3 bases, with 17 bases between them. Germline CDR1 reads LGHDT; CDR2 reads YNNKEL (reference sequence). The CDR3 region is CASSEVGGALYEQYF. The CDR3 region has the DNA TGTGCCAGCAGCGAGGTGGGGGGCGCACTCTACGAGCAGTACTTC.

The J gene is TRBJ2-5, the V gene TRBV7-9; tentatively, D is TRBD1 (5 bases). Germline V gene lookup returns CDR1 SEHNR and CDR2 FQNEAQ (reference sequence). Trimming pared 5 bases from V and 5 bases from J, leaving 15 bases between. CDR3 length: 14 amino acids. The CDR3 DNA is TGTGCCAGCAGCGGAGAGCAGGGTTGGGAGACCCAGTACTTC. This gives the protein CASSGEQGWETQYF. Based on the CDR3 plus reference TRBV7-9 and TRBJ2-5, the full variable domain is DTGVSQNPRHKITKRGQNVTFRCDPISEHNRLYWYRQTLGQGPEFLTYFQNEAQLEKSRLLSDRFSAERPKGSFSTLEIQRTEQGDSAMYLCASSGEQGWETQYFGPGTRLLVL.

This clonotype came up many times. This chain joins TRBV12-3 or TRBV12-4 and TRBJ1-5; D is possibly TRBD1 (5 bases). Trimming cost V 1 base and J 4 bases, with 8 bases left between them. The CDR3 covers 14 residues. The CDR3 DNA is TGTGCCAGCAGTTTAGGACAGATTAATCAGCCCCAGCATTTT. Protein sequence: CASSLGQINQPQHF.

In this sample, this clonotype turned up a few times. The V and J genes are TRBV10-3 and TRBJ2-1; D could derive from TRBD1 or TRBD2 (6 bases each). The CDR3 loop spans 14 amino acids. The V gene lost 8 bases and the J gene lost 7 bases, with 18 bases spanning the gap. Germline V gene sequence: CDR1 ENHRY, CDR2 SYGVKD. CDR3 DNA sequence: TGTGCCATCGCGTCGGAGGGGGGCAGGAATGAGCAGTTCTTC. Its protein product is CAIASEGGRNEQFF.

As for this clonotype: This may come from a read error, since a much larger clone is one base off. The V and J genes are TRBV11-1 and TRBJ2-7; 7 nucleotides agree with TRBD1. Germline V CDR1 and CDR2: SGHAT, FQDESV (reference sequence). CDR3 length: 14 amino acids. J lost 3 bases, V lost 5 bases, and 7 bases had no gene match. For the CDR3, the DNA is TGTGCCAGCAGCGGCCAGACAGGGTTCTACGAGCAGTACTTC. Translation: CASSGQTGFYEQYF.

In its sample, this clonotype was seen many times. A read error may account for a junction end that differs from germline. The chain recombines TRBV7-2 with TRBJ2-1, with D uncertain. Germline V CDR1 and CDR2: SGHTA, FQGNSA. The CDR3 extends over 15 amino acids. For the CDR3, the DNA is TGTGCCAGCAGTTTAGGCGTCAGCTCCTACAATGAGCAGTTCTTC. Protein: CASSLGVSSYNEQFF.